Listed below are T cell receptor beta chains from one sample, sequenced in a study of T cell clones after liver transplantation. Clones were sequenced by immunoSEQ multiplex PCR, and TCRdb holds only the in-frame ones, with some missing. The data hold some 110,000 clones, with approximately 78% observed a single time. The source was CD4+ T cells from blood, collected before liver transplant. The receptors derive from a human donor who received a liver transplant. CDR3s leave out the opening cysteine and the closing phenylalanine or tryptophan. The order of the fields is V gene, J gene, D gene, CDR3 length, CDR3 protein. A D gene is named only where the DNA matches it firmly.

V: TRBV28; J: TRBJ2-3; D: TRBD2; length: 12; CDR3: ASSPSGRTDTQY
V: TRBV9; J: TRBJ2-3; D: NA; length: 14; CDR3: ASSDEGRGNTDTQY
V: TRBV5-6; J: TRBJ1-1; D: NA; length: 10; CDR3: ASTHRIGSAF
V: TRBV19; J: TRBJ1-4; D: NA; length: 11; CDR3: ATSRRGNEKLF
V: TRBV28; J: TRBJ2-7; D: NA; length: 10; CDR3: ASSYGQIEQY
V: TRBV27; J: TRBJ1-5; D: NA; length: 10; CDR3: ASSTGYQPQH
V: TRBV6-4; J: TRBJ2-7; D: TRBD1; length: 18; CDR3: ASSDRRGQGRSDDSYEQY
V: TRBV19; J: TRBJ2-3; D: NA; length: 14; CDR3: ASSPKGLLRTDTQY
V: TRBV9; J: TRBJ2-1; D: TRBD1; length: 12; CDR3: ASSVGTVYNEQF
V: TRBV12-5; J: TRBJ2-5; D: NA; length: 12; CDR3: ASGHSDSQETQY
V: TRBV28; J: TRBJ2-2; D: NA; length: 13; CDR3: ASSLGVGNTGELF
V: TRBV19; J: TRBJ1-3; D: TRBD1; length: 18; CDR3: ASRPPPTGREPYSGNTIY
V: TRBV20-1; J: TRBJ1-1; D: TRBD1; length: 9; CDR3: SARDRGLAF
V: TRBV11-2; J: TRBJ1-4; D: TRBD1; length: 11; CDR3: ASSPDRGEKLF
V: TRBV7-9; J: TRBJ1-4; D: NA; length: 13; CDR3: ASSLVLGLAEKLF
V: TRBV4-2; J: TRBJ1-2; D: NA; length: 12; CDR3: ASSPDEGRSGYT
V: TRBV7-9; J: TRBJ2-2; D: NA; length: 14; CDR3: ASSRWGQGSTGELF
V: TRBV5-1; J: TRBJ1-1; D: NA; length: 12; CDR3: ASSLGRTNTEAF
V: TRBV11-2; J: TRBJ2-3; D: NA; length: 12; CDR3: ASSREGNTDTQY
V: TRBV2; J: TRBJ2-6; D: NA; length: 13; CDR3: ASSEWGSWANVLT
V: TRBV11-2; J: TRBJ1-1; D: NA; length: 14; CDR3: ASSFQGASPNTEAF
V: TRBV4-1; J: TRBJ2-7; D: NA; length: 14; CDR3: ASSRHQGQGPYEQY
V: TRBV10-3; J: TRBJ1-5; D: NA; length: 12; CDR3: AISPGGDWQPQH
V: TRBV7-2; J: TRBJ1-1; D: NA; length: 12; CDR3: ASSLAPGGTEAF
V: TRBV13; J: TRBJ2-7; D: TRBD1; length: 16; CDR3: ASSQPNFGTGEYYEQY
V: TRBV7-2; J: TRBJ1-1; D: NA; length: 15; CDR3: ASSLVFRADMNTEAF
V: TRBV5-1; J: TRBJ2-7; D: NA; length: 11; CDR3: ATPRAPGGEQY
V: TRBV6-1; J: TRBJ1-2; D: NA; length: 11; CDR3: ASTTGGILAYT
V: TRBV28; J: TRBJ2-7; D: NA; length: 11; CDR3: ASSQGVVYEQY
V: TRBV11-1; J: TRBJ1-1; D: NA; length: 14; CDR3: ASSSGFADLDTEAF
V: TRBV6-4; J: TRBJ1-2; D: NA; length: 12; CDR3: ASSDQGPNYGYT
V: TRBV27; J: TRBJ2-7; D: NA; length: 13; CDR3: ASSLSTLGGNEQY
V: TRBV15; J: TRBJ1-2; D: NA; length: 10; CDR3: ATSWQNYGYT
V: TRBV7-9; J: TRBJ2-7; D: NA; length: 11; CDR3: ASSPGVGYEQY
V: TRBV4-2; J: TRBJ2-3; D: NA; length: 15; CDR3: ASSHNLGGVRTDTQY
V: TRBV23-1; J: TRBJ2-2; D: NA; length: 13; CDR3: ASSREGYVTGELF
V: TRBV9; J: TRBJ2-1; D: NA; length: 14; CDR3: ASSVDAAITHDEQF
V: TRBV7-3; J: TRBJ2-2; D: NA; length: 12; CDR3: ASSSQGRAGELF
V: TRBV19; J: TRBJ2-1; D: TRBD2; length: 14; CDR3: ASSPRGGGWANEQF
V: TRBV7-9; J: TRBJ2-2; D: NA; length: 12; CDR3: ASSLQGNTGELF
V: TRBV2; J: TRBJ1-2; D: NA; length: 9; CDR3: ASGTLYGYT
V: TRBV5-4; J: TRBJ2-1; D: TRBD2; length: 12; CDR3: ASSLEVGGNEQF
V: TRBV5-1; J: TRBJ2-1; D: TRBD2; length: 20; CDR3: ASSLGGSRTSGRLSSYNEQF
V: TRBV5-1; J: TRBJ1-4; D: NA; length: 13; CDR3: ASSLGVATNEKLF
V: TRBV2; J: TRBJ1-2; D: TRBD1; length: 12; CDR3: ASSDNRGGDGYT
V: TRBV27; J: TRBJ1-4; D: NA; length: 13; CDR3: ASSLFAQRNEKLF
V: TRBV7-3; J: TRBJ2-1; D: NA; length: 12; CDR3: ASSLQAGFNEQF
V: TRBV28; J: TRBJ2-7; D: NA; length: 13; CDR3: ASSIPTKSSYEQY